This T cell receptor beta chain originates from a study of blood T cell repertoires in COVID-19. Study-level information: PBMCs, B-cell-depleted T cells, or T cells provided the cDNA or gDNA that made up the material.

The CDR3 consists of 15 residues. Germline V CDR1 and CDR2: SGHAT, FQNNGV. Trimming cost V 4 bases and J 0 bases, with 13 bases left between them. This clone has a handful of counts. Assay used: immunoSEQ multiplex PCR; TCRdb lists only in-frame clones, some missing. The sample comprises hundreds of thousands of clones, just under 90% of which are singletons, and about 0.24% rests with the top ten. The receptor was isolated from a woman in her late teens or twenties with acute or convalescent COVID-19. The chain joins TRBV11-2 to TRBJ2-7, with a tentative D call TRBD1 (7 bases). Material: peripheral blood. CDR3 sequence (DNA): TGTGCCAGCAGCTCGACAGGGACTCCCTCCTACGAGCAGTACTTC. Translating it yields CASSSTGTPSYEQYF.